The present entry profiles one TCR beta chain with its context. The antigen this receptor binds is unknown. No base qualities exist here, and no much larger clone lies one base off it. Libraries were prepared through the immunoSEQ multiplex PCR assay. TCRdb mirrors the immuneACCESS table, restricted to in-frame sequences. Some clones are absent from its copies; in checked studies, under half trace to an unresolved V gene, and the reason for the others is unknown. In all, the sample holds a few thousand clones, and more than 50% of those were seen once. Around 25% of the sample rests with the top ten. This record comes from a study of CD4+ T cells in melanoma (dated by TCRdb to the early 2020s). About the full investigation: Neoantigen-specific CD4+ T cells in human melanoma were investigated in the study. The investigation overall reported the following: Neoantigen-specific CD4+ T cells were reported to be correlated with the function of CD8+ T cells, macrophages and B cells. Neoantigen-specific CD4+ T cells in melanoma were reported to show diverse differentiation states.

The germline V gene provides CDR1 SGDLS and CDR2 YYNGEE. Relative to germline, V is 0 bases shorter and J is 2 bases shorter, with 11 bases between their ends. Including the terminal cysteine and phenylalanine, the CDR3 comprises 15 residues. Of the read, only the CDR3 DNA is kept; its 45 bases are in frame from base 1. The donors were melanoma patients. The sample was cells from a culture (not recorded whether cultured in vitro). This TCR derives from a human donor with melanoma. The rearrangement joined TRBV9 to TRBJ1-2; no D gene is confidently identified. The nucleotide sequence is TGTGCCAGCAGCGTAGGGTGGTCGGCGAACTATGGCTACACCTTC. Translation gives CASSVGWSANYGYTF.